This entry concerns a single T cell receptor (beta chain). Its matching antigen is unknown. V lost 0 bases and J 3 bases, leaving 11 bases between the germline ends. From germline, CDR1 is MNHEY and CDR2 SVGAGI. The CDR3 runs 15 residues. PCR employed 60 Vbeta and 13 Jbeta primers. TCRdb keeps only in-frame clones here, not all; method: immunoSEQ multiplex PCR. Of 100,000 to 150,000 clones in the sample, around 78% were seen once. These data are taken from a study of cytomegalovirus exposure and HLA in healthy donors. Study results and caveats: It was shown in a later analysis that HLA-associated TCR beta chains were more clonally expanded than other, equally common chains.

Sample: PBMCs. The source is a man aged 40-49 years in good health and CMV-seronegative. V usage is TRBV6-5 and J usage is TRBJ1-2; D perhaps matches TRBD1 (6 bases). The CDR3 protein is CASSYSGARDYGYTF. The CDR3 DNA sequence: TGTGCCAGCAGTTACTCGGGGGCCAGGGACTATGGCTACACCTTC.